The 8 T cell receptor beta chains below were found in one sample sequenced in a study of CD8+ T cells in alopecia areata. cDNA reverse transcribed from extracted RNA served as the sequencing template. Profiling relied on immunoSEQ multiplex PCR, and the TCRdb table lists in-frame clones only, not all of them. Of some 25,000 clones listed, roughly 50% are singletons. The sequenced sample consisted of NKG2D-high CD8+ T cells sorted from blood. The receptors were sampled from a human donor with alopecia areata.

The rearrangement links TRBV5-6 to TRBJ1-2; 7 bases fit TRBD1. Germline V CDR1 and CDR2: SGHDT, YYEEEE. The CDR3 runs 14 residues. V gave up 2 bases and J gave up 2 bases; unmatched junction bases: 3. CDR3 region: CASSFGTANYGYTF. The CDR3 region has the DNA TGTGCCAGCAGCTTCGGGACAGCAAACTATGGCTACACCTTC.

The rearrangement joins TRBV28 to TRBJ2-1; a possible D gene is TRBD1 (7 bases). The ends were cut back, 6 bases at V and 5 bases at J, with 23 bases in the middle. CDR3 size: 17 residues. CDR1 is MDHEN and CDR2 is SYDVKM in the germline V gene. CDR3 residues: CASSSRVWGDSDNEQFF. The CDR3 DNA follows: TGTGCCAGCAGCTCTAGGGTTTGGGGGGACAGTGACAATGAGCAGTTCTTC. The full variable domain, completed using reference TRBV28 and TRBJ2-1, is DVKVTQSSRYLVKRTGEKVFLECVQDMDHENMFWYRQDPGLGLRLIYFSYDVKMKEKGDIPEGYSVSREKKERFSLILESASTNQTSMYLCASSSRVWGDSDNEQFFGPGTRLTVL.

This clone has only a few counts. The J gene is TRBJ2-2, the V gene TRBV7-9; possible D gene TRBD2, 5 bases. Trimming took 5 bases from V and 5 from J, leaving 6 bases between them. The CDR3 length is 12 residues. CDR1 and CDR2 (germline): SEHNR, FQNEAQ (reference sequence). The CDR3 protein is CASSGETGELFF. CDR3 nucleotides: TGTGCCAGCAGCGGGGAGACCGGGGAGCTGTTTTTT.

This clone showed up just a few times. This chain uses TRBV19 with TRBJ2-7; tentatively, D is TRBD1 or TRBD2 (5 bases each). This CDR3 spans 14 amino acids. Germline assignment: CDR1 LNHDA and CDR2 SQIVND (reference sequence). The V and J ends lost 3 bases and 4 bases respectively, with 13 bases between them. CDR3 bases: TGTGCCAGTAGTATTGGGGGTCCCGGATACGAGCAGTACTTC. Protein sequence: CASSIGGPGYEQYF.

V usage is TRBV2 and J usage is TRBJ1-2; 8 nucleotides agree with TRBD1. Losses at the gene ends were 7 bases for V and 7 bases for J; bases not matched to a gene: 2. The CDR3 has 11 residues. Germline CDR1 reads SNHLY; CDR2 reads FYNNEI. The CDR3 loop reads CASNTGGGYTF. The CDR3 nucleotides read TGTGCCAGCAATACAGGGGGTGGCTACACCTTC.

The table lists this clone with a few counts. The V call is TRBV7-9, the J call TRBJ1-2; D is undetermined. In germline, CDR1 is SEHNR, CDR2 FQNEAQ (reference sequence). Trimming took off 5 bases at V and 4 bases at J, with 20 bases between the two ends. The length of the CDR3 is 16 residues. In DNA, the CDR3 is TGTGCCAGCAGCCTGGGGATACAAGAATTCACCTATGGCTACACCTTC. As protein: CASSLGIQEFTYGYTF.

This chain links TRBV5-4 with TRBJ2-3, with 7 bases identical to TRBD2. The CDR3 is 16 amino acids. Per the germline V gene, CDR1 is SGHNT and CDR2 is YYREEE (reference sequence). Trimming cost V 5 bases and J 1 base; bases outside gene matches: 10. The CDR3 coding sequence is TGTGCCAGCAGGCCCCCGGGACTACGGGGCACAGATACGCAGTATTTT. It translates to CASRPPGLRGTDTQYF.

The chain has TRBV2 and TRBJ1-3; unclear D gene. Germline lookup yields CDR1 SNHLY and CDR2 FYNNEI. The CDR3 spans 12 residues. V was pared by 6 bases and J by 0 bases, with 3 bases between. Written as DNA, the CDR3 is TGTGCCAGCAGGGACTCTGGAAACACCATATATTTT. Amino acid sequence: CASRDSGNTIYF.